These T cell receptor beta chains were read from a single sample in a study of blood T cell repertoires in COVID-19. Produced via immunoSEQ multiplex PCR; TCRdb's table is partial and in-frame only. This sample yields roughly 190,000 clones, of which about 85% are seen a single time; under 25% belongs to the top ten. Input material: peripheral blood. The receptors originated from a man aged 55 to 70 with active or convalescent COVID-19. Both conserved end residues are part of each CDR3. D genes are given only for firm matches.

j_gene,d_gene,v_gene,CDR3aa
TRBJ1-3,.,TRBV5-1,CASSPLVKGSGNTIYF
TRBJ1-5,.,TRBV19,CASSIRFSNQPQHF
TRBJ2-7,.,TRBV6-5,CASSFRTGRVYEQYF
TRBJ1-4,.,TRBV29-1,CSVGTLGGKLFF
TRBJ1-6,TRBD1,TRBV4-1,CASSQGQGVNSPLHF
TRBJ2-7,.,TRBV4-1,CASSQEEFYEQYF
TRBJ2-4,TRBD1,TRBV15,CATSRESWIQGAAKNIQYF
TRBJ1-1,.,TRBV5-1,CASSSLSGNTEAFF
TRBJ2-7,TRBD2,TRBV5-1,CASSLGLADLRKYF
TRBJ2-5,TRBD1,TRBV6-7,CASSARTGEEETQYF
TRBJ2-5,TRBD2,TRBV9,CASSAGTSGWETQYF
TRBJ2-3,TRBD2,TRBV24-1,CATSDLPTSGGSSGTDTQYF
TRBJ2-7,TRBD1,TRBV25-1,CASSPGTGSEQYF